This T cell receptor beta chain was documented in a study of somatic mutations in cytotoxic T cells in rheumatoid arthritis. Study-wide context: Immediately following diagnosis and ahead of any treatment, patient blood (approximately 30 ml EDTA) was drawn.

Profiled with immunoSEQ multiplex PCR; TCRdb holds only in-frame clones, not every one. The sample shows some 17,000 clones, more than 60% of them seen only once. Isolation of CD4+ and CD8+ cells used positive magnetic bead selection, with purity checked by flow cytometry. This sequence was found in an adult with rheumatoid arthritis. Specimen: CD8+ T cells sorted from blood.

The CDR3 here is CASSVAESPEQYF. The CDR3 DNA is TGTGCCAGCAGCGTAGCAGAGTCTCCCGAGCAGTACTTC. The chain is built from TRBV9 and TRBJ2-7, with unresolved D. This CDR3 has 13 amino acids. The ends were cut back, 0 bases at V and 6 bases at J, with 10 bases in the middle. Per germline, CDR1 SGDLS and CDR2 YYNGEE. Complete variable domain (other parts from reference TRBV9 and TRBJ2-7): DSGVTQTPKHLITATGQRVTLRCSPRSGDLSVYWYQQSLDQGLQFLIQYYNGEERAKGNILERFSAQQFPDLHSELNLSSLELGDSALYFCASSVAESPEQYFGPGTRLTVT.